What follows are 28 T cell receptor beta chains derived from one specimen sequenced in a study of cytomegalovirus exposure and HLA in healthy donors. PCR involved 60 Vbeta and 13 Jbeta primers. Clones were read by immunoSEQ multiplex PCR, and TCRdb kept only the in-frame ones, dropping some. The data show 35,000 to 45,000 clones, about 72% seen once. Sequencing was done on a sample of PBMCs. The receptor set was obtained from a man aged 30 to 39 in good health and CMV-seronegative.

The sample holds a few counts of this clone. The V call is TRBV11-3, the J call TRBJ2-7, with 9 bases aligning to TRBD1. The V gene's germline CDR1 is SGHNT and CDR2 YENEEA. The ends lost 4 bases at V and 6 bases at J; junction bases unmatched: 4. The length of the CDR3 is 13 residues. The CDR3 DNA reads TGTGCCAGCAGCTCCCGGACAGGGGCCGAGCAGTACTTC. It encodes CASSSRTGAEQYF.

This clone is a singleton in its sample. The J gene is TRBJ2-5, the V gene TRBV15; D is unclear. V gave up 3 bases and J gave up 1 base, with 9 bases separating them. The CDR3 totals 14 residues. Germline assignment: CDR1 LNHNV and CDR2 YYDKDF (reference sequence). The CDR3 DNA reads TGTGCCACCAGCAGGATGAGCTTCCAAGAGACCCAGTACTTC. This codes for CATSRMSFQETQYF. Filled out from reference TRBV15 and TRBJ2-5, the complete variable domain reads DAMVIQNPRYQVTQFGKPVTLSCSQTLNHNVMYWYQQKSSQAPKLLFHYYDKDFNNEADTPDNFQSRRPNTSFCFLDIRSPGLGDTAMYLCATSRMSFQETQYFGPGTRLLVL.

This clone showed up just once. The chain combines TRBV5-1 with TRBJ2-1; 8 positions agree with TRBD2. The germline CDR1 and CDR2 sequences are SGHRS and YFSETQ. The CDR3 spans 16 residues. V was pared by 0 bases and J by 10 bases, with 12 bases of the junction left unmatched. The CDR3 here is CASSLAGGLAGGEQFF. CDR3 bases: TGCGCCAGCAGCTTGGCGGGGGGCCTAGCGGGCGGCGAGCAGTTCTTC. The whole variable domain, filled in from reference TRBV5-1 and TRBJ2-1, reads KAGVTQTPRYLIKTRGQQVTLSCSPISGHRSVSWYQQTPGQGLQFLFEYFSETQRNKGNFPGRFSGRQFSNSRSEMNVSTLELGDSALYLCASSLAGGLAGGEQFFGPGTRLTVL.

The chain combines TRBV6-4 with TRBJ2-3, with D possibly TRBD1 on 5 matching bases. The germline V and J ends were trimmed by 3 bases and 0 bases, with 10 bases remaining between them. The CDR3 runs 15 residues. Germline V gene sequence: CDR1 MRHNA, CDR2 SNTAGT. In DNA form, the CDR3 reads TGTGCCAGCAGTGAGGTTACAGGTAGCACAGATACGCAGTATTTT. Translated, it gives CASSEVTGSTDTQYF.

This clone was seen only once. The chain employs TRBV4-3 and TRBJ2-1, with D tentatively TRBD1 (5 bases). The CDR3 covers 15 residues. V lost 1 base to trimming and J lost 1 base, with 8 bases between them. Germline loops: CDR1 LGHNA, CDR2 YSLEER. The CDR3 sequence: CASSQGTPSYNEQFF. CDR3 nucleotides: TGCGCCAGCAGCCAAGGGACACCGTCCTACAATGAGCAGTTCTTC.

This clone was picked up one time. CDR3 residues: CASSRDRDKKAEAFF. In DNA form, the CDR3 reads TGTGCCAGCAGTCGGGACAGGGATAAGAAAGCGGAAGCTTTCTTT. V gene TRBV2 combines with J gene TRBJ1-1, with 9 bases identical to TRBD1. CDR1 and CDR2 from the germline V gene are SNHLY and FYNNEI. J lost 8 bases, V lost 5 bases, and 12 bases had no gene match. The CDR3 sequence is 15 residues long. Complete variable domain (other parts from reference TRBV2 and TRBJ1-1): EPEVTQTPSHQVTQMGQEVILRCVPISNHLYFYWYRQILGQKVEFLVSFYNNEISEKSEIFDDQFSVERPDGSNFTLKIRSTKLEDSAMYFCASSRDRDKKAEAFFGQGTRLTVV.

This chain uses TRBV5-4 with TRBJ2-5; 7 bases align to TRBD2. The V segment lost 4 bases and the J segment 5 bases; nucleotides outside the gene matches: 11. The CDR3 has 15 residues. The germline V gene encodes CDR1 SGHNT and CDR2 YYREEE (reference sequence). The CDR3 sequence is CASSRAGGRGETQYF. CDR3 sequence (DNA): TGTGCCAGCAGCAGGGCGGGCGGGAGAGGGGAGACCCAGTACTTC. The full variable domain, its missing parts supplied by reference TRBV5-4 and TRBJ2-5, is ETGVTQSPTHLIKTRGQQVTLRCSSQSGHNTVSWYQQALGQGPQFIFQYYREEENGRGNFPPRFSGLQFPNYSSELNVNALELDDSALYLCASSRAGGRGETQYFGPGTRLLVL.

In its sample, this clone was seen once. This sequence joins TRBV10-2 and TRBJ2-7; maybe TRBD1 (6 bases). The V end lost 3 bases, the J end lost 7 bases, and 13 bases lay between the germline ends. Per the germline V gene, CDR1 is WSHSY and CDR2 is SAAADI. This CDR3 comprises 13 residues. CDR3 amino acids: CASSEDRRGEQYF. CDR3 nucleotides: TGCGCCAGCAGTGAAGACAGGAGAGGGGAGCAGTACTTC.

The chain recombines TRBV28 with TRBJ1-4, with D tentatively TRBD1 (5 bases). Germline assignment: CDR1 MDHEN and CDR2 SYDVKM. V dropped 6 bases and J dropped 2 bases, with 10 bases sitting between them. The CDR3 runs to 14 residues. The CDR3 DNA sequence: TGTGCCAGCAGCTCAGGGAGGACTAATGAAAAACTGTTTTTT. It translates to CASSSGRTNEKLFF.

V usage is TRBV7-9 and J usage is TRBJ1-1; tentatively, D is TRBD1 (6 bases). V was clipped by 5 bases and J by 12 bases, with 19 bases between them. CDR3 length equals 13 residues. CDR1 is SEHNR and CDR2 is FQNEAQ in the germline V gene (reference sequence). CDR3 loop: CASSRSRGGESFF. Here the CDR3 DNA reads TGTGCCAGCAGCAGGAGTCGGGGGGGCGAGTCTTTCTTT. The full variable domain, its missing parts supplied by reference TRBV7-9 and TRBJ1-1, is DTGVSQNPRHKITKRGQNVTFRCDPISEHNRLYWYRQTLGQGPEFLTYFQNEAQLEKSRLLSDRFSAERPKGSFSTLEIQRTEQGDSAMYLCASSRSRGGESFFGQGTRLTVV.

The chain employs TRBV5-1 and TRBJ2-3; D uncertain. Per the germline V gene, CDR1 is SGHRS and CDR2 is YFSETQ. V shed 1 base and J shed 5 bases, with 5 bases lying between them. This CDR3 is built from 12 residues. CDR3 DNA: TGCGCCAGCAGCTTGAATCAAGATACGCAGTATTTT. Its protein is CASSLNQDTQYF.

The CDR3 loop is CASRTGTNTGELFF. Here the CDR3 DNA reads TGTGCCAGTAGGACAGGGACGAACACCGGGGAGCTGTTTTTT. The rearrangement links TRBV19 to TRBJ2-2, with 7 bases matching TRBD1. The CDR3 is 14 residues long. With 6 bases clipped from V and 0 bases from J, the junction kept 1 base outside the gene matches. Germline V gives CDR1 LNHDA, CDR2 SQIVND (reference sequence). The entire variable domain, with the rest obtained from reference TRBV19 and TRBJ2-2, is as follows: DGGITQSPKYLFRKEGQNVTLSCEQNLNHDAMYWYRQDPGQGLRLIYYSQIVNDFQKGDIAEGYSVSREKKESFPLTVTSAQKNPTAFYLCASRTGTNTGELFFGEGSRLTVL.

This rearrangement joins TRBV11-3 to TRBJ2-3; 7 bases align to TRBD2. The V gene's germline CDR1 is SGHNT and CDR2 YENEEA. After removal of 3 bases from V and 5 bases from J, the junction contained 8 bases not matched to a gene. The CDR3 is made up of 15 amino acids. The CDR3: CASSFSAGDGDTQYF. Here the CDR3 DNA reads TGTGCCAGCAGCTTTTCGGCGGGAGATGGAGATACGCAGTATTTT.

The chain combines TRBV5-1 with TRBJ2-2, with a tentative D call TRBD2 (5 bases). The germline V gene has CDR1 SGHRS and CDR2 YFSETQ. CDR3 length equals 16 residues. The ends were cut back, 1 base at V and 1 base at J, with 11 bases in the middle. The CDR3 spells CASSLSVAGNTGELFF. Here the CDR3 DNA reads TGCGCCAGCAGCTTGTCAGTGGCGGGGAACACCGGGGAGCTGTTTTTT.

The chain employs TRBV5-1 and TRBJ1-1; 7 bases line up with TRBD1. CDR3 length equals 15 residues. Losses at the gene ends were 0 bases for V and 4 bases for J; bases not matched to a gene: 6. From germline, CDR1 is SGHRS and CDR2 YFSETQ. CDR3: CASSLEGGAVTEAFF. The CDR3, as DNA: TGCGCCAGCAGCTTGGAAGGGGGCGCGGTCACTGAAGCTTTCTTT.

The gene calls are TRBV2 and TRBJ1-4; tentatively, D is TRBD1 (6 bases). Germline CDR1 reads SNHLY; CDR2 reads FYNNEI. V dropped 5 bases and J dropped 8 bases, with 15 bases sitting between them. The CDR3 sequence is 14 residues long. The CDR3 coding sequence is TGTGCCAGCAGTTTGGGACACCTGGAAGAAAAACTGTTTTTT. Translating gives CASSLGHLEEKLFF.

The chain recombines TRBV5-1 with TRBJ1-4; D not resolved. The V end was cut by 5 bases, the J end by 1 base, with 6 bases between. The CDR3 is 13 amino acids. CDR1 and CDR2 (germline): SGHRS, YFSETQ. The CDR3, as DNA: TGCGCCAGCAGACTTCTAACTAATGAAAAACTGTTTTTT. It yields the protein CASRLLTNEKLFF.

The V gene is TRBV5-6, the J gene TRBJ1-2, with 11 bases that match TRBD1. Looked up from germline, CDR1 is SGHDT and CDR2 is YYEEEE. Unmatched junction bases numbered 10, after V lost 2 bases and J lost 1 base. The CDR3 extends over 18 amino acids. In nucleotides, the CDR3 is TGTGCCAGCAGCTTCAACCGGGACAGGGGGAGCCTTAACTATGGCTACACCTTC. Translating it yields CASSFNRDRGSLNYGYTF.

The chain is built from TRBV6-5 and TRBJ2-3; 7 nucleotides agree with TRBD1. V trimming: 6 bases; J trimming: 2 bases; junction bases outside the gene matches: 8. Per the germline V gene, CDR1 is MNHEY and CDR2 is SVGAGI. This CDR3 has 15 residues. The CDR3 here is CASRLQGLNTDTQYF. The CDR3 coding sequence is TGTGCCAGCAGGCTACAGGGGCTAAACACAGATACGCAGTATTTT.

This clone has only one observation. This chain uses TRBV7-9 with TRBJ2-5; 7 bases align to TRBD1. The ends lost 7 bases at V and 5 bases at J; junction bases unmatched: 10. From germline, CDR1 is SEHNR and CDR2 FQNEAQ (reference sequence). The CDR3 consists of 14 residues. In nucleotides, the CDR3 is TGTGCCAGCACCCTCCGGGACAGTCGTGAGACCCAGTACTTC. This codes for CASTLRDSRETQYF.

The V gene is TRBV29-1, the J gene TRBJ2-7, with 9 bases fitting TRBD1. This CDR3 is built from 14 residues. Germline CDR1 is SQVTM and CDR2 is ANQGSEA. With V trimmed by 4 bases and J by 7 bases, 11 bases remained unmatched. CDR3 DNA sequence: TGCAGCGTTGCGGCCGGGACAGGGCGTGGAGAGCAGTACTTC. Protein sequence: CSVAAGTGRGEQYF.

This clone has more than one count but fewer than ten. The chain uses TRBV14 and TRBJ2-7, with D maybe TRBD2 (5 bases). CDR3 length: 16 amino acids. The germline gives CDR1 SGHDN, CDR2 FVKESK. Deletions cut 2 bases from V and 3 bases from J, with 17 bases between. The CDR3 loop is CASSQYFSSRSYEQYF. Written as DNA, the CDR3 is TGTGCCAGCAGCCAATATTTTTCTAGCAGAAGCTACGAGCAGTACTTC.

V gene TRBV29-1 combines with J gene TRBJ1-2; TRBD1 might be the D (5 bases). The V end lost 7 bases, the J end lost 5 bases, and 14 bases lay between the germline ends. The CDR3 is made up of 12 amino acids. Germline V gene sequence: CDR1 SQVTM, CDR2 ANQGSEA. The CDR3 nucleotides are TGCAGCGCCGGGGAGGGGCTATATGGCTACACCTTC. Protein sequence: CSAGEGLYGYTF.

The chain has TRBV7-9 and TRBJ2-7, with D possibly being TRBD1 (6 bases). The CDR3 consists of 16 residues. Per the germline V gene, CDR1 is SEHNR and CDR2 is FQNEAQ (reference sequence). The ends were cut back, 5 bases at V and 0 bases at J, with 17 bases in the middle. This CDR3 is CASSQTGTPSSYEQYF. CDR3 nucleotides: TGTGCCAGCAGCCAGACCGGGACACCGAGCTCCTACGAGCAGTACTTC. The entire variable domain, with the rest obtained from reference TRBV7-9 and TRBJ2-7, is as follows: DTGVSQNPRHKITKRGQNVTFRCDPISEHNRLYWYRQTLGQGPEFLTYFQNEAQLEKSRLLSDRFSAERPKGSFSTLEIQRTEQGDSAMYLCASSQTGTPSSYEQYFGPGTRLTVT.

The chain links TRBV7-9 to TRBJ2-1; 8 positions agree with TRBD2. Germline V gene data show CDR1 as SEHNR and CDR2 as FQNEAQ (reference sequence). This CDR3 has 18 residues. The junction had 17 bases not matched to a gene; V was cut back by 5 bases and J by 5 bases. As DNA, the CDR3 is TGTGCCAGCAGCACCTCTTTGCGGCCAGCGGGAGACAACAATGAGCAGTTCTTC. This codes for CASSTSLRPAGDNNEQFF.

V is TRBV2 and J is TRBJ1-5, with D perhaps matching TRBD1 (6 bases). This CDR3 region has 15 residues. V lost 4 bases and J lost 5, with 15 bases in between. Germline V gives CDR1 SNHLY, CDR2 FYNNEI. CDR3 bases: TGTGCCAGCAGTGTGGAGCAGGGGATGCATCAGCCCCAGCATTTT. This sequence encodes CASSVEQGMHQPQHF.

This clone was counted between two and nine times. The chain carries TRBV6-1 and TRBJ1-1; a possible D gene is TRBD1 (5 bases). The CDR3 length is 14 residues. The V gene's germline CDR1 is MNHNS and CDR2 SASEGT. The V end was cut by 2 bases, the J end by 0 bases, with 7 bases between. The CDR3 spells CASSESGLNTEAFF. CDR3 sequence (DNA): TGTGCCAGCAGTGAATCAGGGCTGAACACTGAAGCTTTCTTT.

Here the CDR3 DNA reads TGTGCCAGCAGTTTCGTACTCCACGAGCAGTACTTC. This gives the protein CASSFVLHEQYF. The chain employs TRBV2 and TRBJ2-7; the D is unclear. This CDR3 comprises 12 residues. Germline V gene sequence: CDR1 SNHLY, CDR2 FYNNEI. V was pared by 5 bases and J by 5 bases, with 10 bases between. The full variable domain, rest sourced from reference TRBV2 and TRBJ2-7, is EPEVTQTPSHQVTQMGQEVILRCVPISNHLYFYWYRQILGQKVEFLVSFYNNEISEKSEIFDDQFSVERPDGSNFTLKIRSTKLEDSAMYFCASSFVLHEQYFGPGTRLTVT.